Reported below is one T cell receptor (beta chain). This clonotype was seen once. No antigen is known for it. Base qualities are not at hand, and no much larger clone is one base apart. One read alone makes for weak evidence. RNA was extracted using the RNeasy kit, and roughly 0.5 to 1 ug of the RNA was reverse transcribed with random hexamers. TCR beta CDR3 regions were amplified with the immunoSEQ multiplex PCR assay covering 54 Vbeta and 13 Jbeta segments. To correct PCR amplification bias, a synthetic template baseline was used for both primer optimization and computational correction. Per the source publication's procedure: Reads were annotated to V, D and J genes according to IMGT and were analyzed with immunoSEQ Analyzer, with only productive sequences retained. To calculate clonality, Shannon entropy was normalized by log2 of the number of productive unique sequences and then subtracted from one. Public and private clones were assessed among the 100 most prevalent clones of each patient and control. Susac-specific clones were defined as absent from healthy and MS cohorts, about 1,000 published viral clones and other ImmuneACCESS disease sequences. TCRdb reworked the public reads: Q25 trimming with fastp, MiXCR clone assembly, productive beta chains retained. Every CDR3 protein is listed once, alongside the most common genes and DNA of its rows. TCRdb's processing, not the authors', yielded these V and J calls. The sample has tens of thousands of distinct CDR3 sequences on record, approximately 94% of them singletons. The ten largest make up approximately 0.2% of the sample.

This sample is drawn from a study of CD8 T cells in Susac syndrome (dated by TCRdb to about 2019). Looking at the study overall: The study used repertoire sequencing to test whether antigen drove CD8+ T cell activation and differentiation in Susac syndrome. The study compared CD8+ T cell repertoire clonality among approximately twelve healthy donors, around 14 Susac syndrome patients and 15 multiple sclerosis patients. Results and caveats for the whole study, not just this receptor: The study acknowledged that relatively few individuals were included in the TCR sequencing and HLA analysis.

High-throughput TCR beta sequencing profiled peripheral blood CD8+ and CD4+ T cells from healthy donors, Susac syndrome patients and multiple sclerosis patients. Healthy donors were included as age- and sex-matched controls. CD8+ TEMRA cells were enriched by FACS, while bulk CD8+ and CD4+ T cells were purified by magnetic negative isolation. Blood was drawn into EDTA tubes, processed within 24 hours, and PBMCs were isolated by density gradient centrifugation. PBMCs intended for TCR sequencing were frozen in liquid nitrogen and were later thawed in a 37 degrees C water bath. The sorted or isolated CD4+, CD8+ and CD8+ TEMRA cells reached a purity of at least 90%. This TCR derives from a human donor in good health. Material: CD8+ T cells from PBMCs.

The DNA sequence reads TGTGCCAGCAGTAGACAGGGGCAGGGCACAGATACGCAGTATTTT. Its protein reads: CASSRQGQGTDTQYF. This sequence uses TRBV27 and TRBJ2-3; 8 junctional bases match TRBD1. For CDR1 and CDR2, the germline V gene (reference sequence) lists MNHEY and SMNVEV. Ends trimmed: V by 5 bases, J by 1 base; bases unmatched to a gene: 5. CDR3 length: 15 amino acids, cysteine to phenylalanine. CDR3 DNA only is kept here, 45 bases in frame from base 1.